Listed here are 26 T cell receptor beta chains from one sample, sequenced in a study of technical replicates of blood from several donors. This table comes from immunoSEQ multiplex PCR, and its TCRdb copy is limited to in-frame clones, with some not included. This table holds approximately 31,000 clones, around 94% found once. Specimen: PBMCs. The receptors were sampled from a human donor in good health. Some clones in this sample may be carry-over from other donors' samples.

The chain couples TRBV2 to TRBJ2-3; tentatively, D is TRBD2 (5 bases). Germline loops: CDR1 SNHLY, CDR2 FYNNEI. The V end was cut by 6 bases, the J end by 2 bases, with 12 bases between. This CDR3 has 14 residues. The CDR3 loop reads CASSQPRDTDTQYF. Here the CDR3 DNA reads TGTGCCAGCAGCCAACCCCGGGACACAGATACGCAGTATTTT.

The V call is TRBV7-9, the J call TRBJ2-2; 10 nucleotides align to TRBD2. Trimming cost V 5 bases and J 2 bases; bases outside gene matches: 5. The CDR3 extends over 16 amino acids. Per germline, CDR1 SEHNR and CDR2 FQNEAQ (reference sequence). The CDR3: CASSAQRGGNTGELFF. The CDR3 coding sequence is TGTGCCAGCAGCGCCCAGCGGGGGGGCAACACCGGGGAGCTGTTTTTT.

The rearrangement uses TRBV18 and TRBJ2-3; maybe TRBD2 (5 bases). CDR3 length: 13 residues. V was pared by 1 base and J by 4 bases, with 6 bases between. Per germline, CDR1 KGHSH and CDR2 LQKENI. CDR3 sequence reads: CASSPQGADTQYF. The DNA for the CDR3 is TGTGCCAGCTCACCACAGGGAGCAGATACGCAGTATTTT.

The rearrangement uses TRBV6-1 and TRBJ2-7, with D possibly being TRBD1 (6 bases). V shed 0 bases and J shed 4 bases, with 16 bases lying between them. Germline V gene data show CDR1 as MNHNS and CDR2 as SASEGT. This CDR3 region has 16 residues. This CDR3 is CASSEATGYPLYEQYF. CDR3 sequence (DNA): TGTGCCAGCAGTGAAGCAACAGGGTATCCCCTATACGAGCAGTACTTC.

In this sample, this clone turned up once. The rearrangement uses TRBV7-3 and TRBJ1-2; D not certain. Germline assignment: CDR1 SGHTA and CDR2 FQGTGA. Trimming took 0 bases from V and 8 from J, leaving 10 bases between them. This CDR3 is 13 amino acids long. The CDR3 region is CASSLTWASGYTF. The DNA for the CDR3 is TGTGCCAGCAGCTTAACATGGGCGAGCGGCTACACCTTC.

This clone was picked up one time. This chain links TRBV7-2 with TRBJ2-7; 9 nucleotides agree with TRBD2. The junction had 5 bases not matched to a gene; V was cut back by 2 bases and J by 3 bases. There are 15 residues in the CDR3. CDR1 and CDR2 (germline): SGHTA, FQGNSA. The CDR3 region is CASSLPAGGGYEQYF. The CDR3 nucleotides read TGTGCCAGCAGCTTACCAGCGGGAGGAGGCTACGAGCAGTACTTC.

The J gene is TRBJ1-1, the V gene TRBV7-2, with 8 positions matching TRBD1. V trimming: 1 base; J trimming: 5 bases; junction bases outside the gene matches: 3. Germline loops: CDR1 SGHTA, CDR2 FQGNSA. This CDR3 is 14 amino acids long. The CDR3 spells CASSLGQGRTEAFF. The CDR3 nucleotides are TGTGCCAGCAGCTTAGGACAGGGGAGAACTGAAGCTTTCTTT.

V is TRBV9 and J is TRBJ1-1; D remains ambiguous. Germline CDR1 reads SGDLS; CDR2 reads YYNGEE. This CDR3 has 14 amino acids. V was trimmed by 3 bases and J by 2 bases, leaving 11 bases between them. CDR3 nucleotides: TGTGCCAGCAGCGCGCTAGCGGGTAACACTGAAGCTTTCTTT. This translates into CASSALAGNTEAFF. Together with reference TRBV9 and TRBJ1-1, the CDR3 gives the full variable domain: DSGVTQTPKHLITATGQRVTLRCSPRSGDLSVYWYQQSLDQGLQFLIQYYNGEERAKGNILERFSAQQFPDLHSELNLSSLELGDSALYFCASSALAGNTEAFFGQGTRLTVV.

V is TRBV6-1 and J is TRBJ2-7; TRBD2 aligns across 7 bases. The CDR3 contains 15 residues. J lost 3 bases, V lost 7 bases, and 12 bases had no gene match. The germline V gene has CDR1 MNHNS and CDR2 SASEGT. In DNA, the CDR3 is TGTGCCAGCAACCCCCGGGAGGCGGGGAGCTACGAGCAGTACTTC. Translated, it gives CASNPREAGSYEQYF.

The CDR3 here is CASSTGTGLGETQYF. DNA of the CDR3: TGTGCCAGCAGTACCGGGACAGGGTTGGGGGAGACCCAGTACTTC. This rearrangement joins TRBV5-6 to TRBJ2-5, with TRBD1 matching 9 bases. The V and J ends lost 5 bases and 5 bases, in that order; junction bases with no gene match: 10. Looked up from germline, CDR1 is SGHDT and CDR2 is YYEEEE. The CDR3 is 15 residues long.

The gene calls are TRBV6-1 and TRBJ1-1; the D is unclear. In germline, CDR1 is MNHNS, CDR2 SASEGT. This CDR3 comprises 12 residues. V was clipped by 4 bases and J by 3 bases, with 6 bases between them. The DNA of the CDR3 is TGTGCCAGCAGTGGAGATTACACTGAAGCTTTCTTT. Protein product: CASSGDYTEAFF.

The genes are TRBV11-2 and TRBJ1-1, with a tentative D call TRBD1 (5 bases). CDR3 size: 15 residues. V lost 3 bases to trimming and J lost 1 base, with 12 bases between them. Germline assignment: CDR1 SGHAT and CDR2 FQNNGV. The CDR3 DNA sequence: TGTGCCAGCAGCTTTATCGTCGGGGGGAACACTGAAGCTTTCTTT. This encodes CASSFIVGGNTEAFF.

The chain joins TRBV11-3 to TRBJ2-7; D ambiguous. Deletions cut 5 bases from V and 0 bases from J, with 11 bases between. Germline V gene sequence: CDR1 SGHNT, CDR2 YENEEA. The CDR3 contains 14 residues. CDR3 bases: TGTGCCAGCAGCCCCTACCGGAGCTCCTACGAGCAGTACTTC. This codes for CASSPYRSSYEQYF.

The rearrangement uses TRBV7-2 and TRBJ2-7, with 8 bases that match TRBD1. This CDR3 comprises 15 residues. Germline CDR1 SGHTA, CDR2 FQGNSA. With 3 bases clipped from V and 6 bases from J, the junction kept 10 bases outside the gene matches. CDR3 bases: TGTGCCAGCAGCTTCAGGGGGCAACCTCCTGGCGAGCAGTACTTC. Its translation is CASSFRGQPPGEQYF.

The chain employs TRBV29-1 and TRBJ2-3, with no clear D. V was pared by 4 bases and J by 10 bases, with 9 bases between. This CDR3 has 10 residues. Germline CDR1 reads SQVTM; CDR2 reads ANQGSEA. CDR3 region: CSVVEVAQYF. DNA for the CDR3: TGCAGCGTTGTAGAAGTAGCGCAGTATTTT.

The chain recombines TRBV12-5 with TRBJ2-7, with 8 bases fitting TRBD2. Germline V gene lookup returns CDR1 LGHNT and CDR2 FRNRAP. There are 15 residues in the CDR3. Trimming removed 6 bases from V and 3 bases from J; junction bases left unmatched: 10. The CDR3 DNA follows: TGTGCTAGTGGCCCCGGGGGGGAGCAATACTACGAGCAGTACTTC. Amino acid sequence: CASGPGGEQYYEQYF.

The V and J genes are TRBV4-2 and TRBJ2-7; 11 bases match TRBD1. V shed 5 bases, J shed 3 bases, and the junction held 3 bases outside the gene matches. The CDR3 is 14 residues long. Germline values: CDR1 LGHNA, CDR2 YNFKEQ. CDR3 coding DNA: TGTGCCAGCAGCAGCGGGACAGGGGGCTACGAGCAGTACTTC. Translating gives CASSSGTGGYEQYF.

A word on this clone: One end of the junction fails to match germline, which may point to a read error. The chain is built from TRBV5-6 and TRBJ1-3; D gene unclear. The CDR3 spans 16 residues. CDR1 and CDR2 from the germline V gene are SGHDT and YYEEEE. CDR3 coding DNA: TGTGCCAGCAGCTTGGACACGGGCCGCACGAGGGCGGGAGTTCTTTTT. This encodes CASSLDTGRTRAGVLF.

The chain recombines TRBV6-1 with TRBJ2-1, with TRBD2 identical over 14 bases. Trimming took 4 bases from V and 7 from J; bases not matched to a gene: 3. CDR1 MNHNS and CDR2 SASEGT come from the germline V gene. CDR3 size: 15 residues. CDR3 amino acids: CASSGGLAGVNEQFF. The CDR3 coding sequence is TGTGCCAGCAGTGGGGGACTAGCGGGAGTAAATGAGCAGTTCTTC.

The V call is TRBV25-1, the J call TRBJ1-1; no firm D call. Germline V CDR1 and CDR2: MGHDK, SYGVNS. Trimming took off 2 bases at V and 1 base at J, with 5 bases between the two ends. The CDR3 is 13 residues long. This chain's CDR3 is CASSELWNTEAFF. The CDR3, as DNA: TGTGCCAGCAGTGAACTGTGGAACACTGAAGCTTTCTTT.

This chain connects TRBV7-9 to TRBJ2-2; 13 positions agree with TRBD2. Germline V CDR1 and CDR2: SEHNR, FQNEAQ (reference sequence). CDR3 length equals 17 residues. V lost 6 bases and J lost 2; bases outside the gene matches: 6. The CDR3 region is CASRPGTSGINTGELFF. CDR3 coding DNA: TGTGCCAGCAGACCCGGGACTAGCGGGATCAACACCGGGGAGCTGTTTTTT.

The chain recombines TRBV5-4 with TRBJ1-6; weak D call: TRBD1 (6 bases). CDR1 SGHNT and CDR2 YYREEE come from the germline V gene (reference sequence). The V end lost 3 bases, the J end lost 14 bases, and 18 bases lay between the germline ends. The CDR3 consists of 14 residues. The chain's CDR3 is CASSSRDTRQALHF. In nucleotides, the CDR3 is TGTGCCAGCAGCTCCCGGGACACCCGTCAGGCCCTCCACTTT.

The rearrangement links TRBV7-9 to TRBJ1-6; 8 nucleotides agree with TRBD1. The CDR3 extends over 14 amino acids. J was trimmed by 7 bases and V by 6 bases; bases with no gene match: 5. In germline, CDR1 is SEHNR, CDR2 FQNEAQ (reference sequence). CDR3 in DNA: TGTGCCAGCAGTCCGGACAGGGTCAATTCACCCCTCCACTTT. This gives the protein CASSPDRVNSPLHF. The variable domain in full, with the rest retrieved from reference TRBV7-9 and TRBJ1-6, is DTGVSQNPRHKITKRGQNVTFRCDPISEHNRLYWYRQTLGQGPEFLTYFQNEAQLEKSRLLSDRFSAERPKGSFSTLEIQRTEQGDSAMYLCASSPDRVNSPLHFGNGTRLTVT.

The rearrangement joins TRBV9 to TRBJ2-7; 11 bases match TRBD2. The CDR3 runs to 15 residues. After removal of 3 bases from V and 3 bases from J, the junction contained 5 bases not matched to a gene. From germline, CDR1 is SGDLS and CDR2 YYNGEE. The CDR3 sequence is CASSADSGRGYEQYF. The CDR3 coding sequence is TGTGCCAGCAGCGCAGATAGCGGGAGGGGCTACGAGCAGTACTTC.

This chain connects TRBV9 to TRBJ2-7; TRBD1 matches 9 bases. Looked up from germline, CDR1 is SGDLS and CDR2 is YYNGEE. The V gene end was trimmed by 4 bases and the J gene end by 2 bases; junction bases not matched to a gene: 4. This CDR3 is built from 14 residues. CDR3 nucleotide sequence: TGTGCCAGCAGCCCCTGGGACAGGGCCTACGAGCAGTACTTC. Its translation is CASSPWDRAYEQYF.

The V gene is TRBV4-2, the J gene TRBJ2-5; 7 bases are a match to TRBD2. This CDR3 has 16 amino acids. V lost 2 bases to trimming and J lost 3 bases; unmatched junction nucleotides: 9. CDR1 is LGHNA, CDR2 YNFKEQ, per germline. The CDR3 loop reads CASSQITASGKETQYF. For the CDR3, the DNA is TGTGCCAGCAGCCAAATTACCGCTAGCGGAAAAGAGACCCAGTACTTC.